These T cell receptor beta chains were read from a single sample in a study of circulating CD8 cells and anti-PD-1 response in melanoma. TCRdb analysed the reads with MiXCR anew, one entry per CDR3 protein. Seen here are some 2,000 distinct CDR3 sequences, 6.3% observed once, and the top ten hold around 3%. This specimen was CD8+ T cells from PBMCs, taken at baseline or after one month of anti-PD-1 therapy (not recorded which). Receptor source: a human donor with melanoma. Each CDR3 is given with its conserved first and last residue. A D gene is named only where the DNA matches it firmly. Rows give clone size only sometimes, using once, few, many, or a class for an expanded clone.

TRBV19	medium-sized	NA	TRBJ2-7	TGTGCCAGTAGTGCGGGGTACGAGCAGTACTTC	CASSAGYEQYF
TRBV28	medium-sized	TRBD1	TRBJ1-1	TGTGCCAGCAGGCCAGGGGGGGAAACCACTGAAGCTTTCTTT	CASRPGGETTEAFF
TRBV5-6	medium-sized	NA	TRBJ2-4	TGTGCCAGCAGCTGGAACCTGAGGACGGGTCATGGAAACATTCAGTACTTC	CASSWNLRTGHGNIQYF
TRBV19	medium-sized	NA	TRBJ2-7	TGTGCCAGTAGTGCGGGCACCCCCTACGAGCAGTACTTC	CASSAGTPYEQYF
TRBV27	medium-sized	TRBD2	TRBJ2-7	TGTGCCAGCAGTTTGGGGGGACTAGCGGGGTCCTACGAGCAGTACTTC	CASSLGGLAGSYEQYF
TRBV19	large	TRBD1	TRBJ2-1	TGTGCCAGTAGTATAGAGTCAGGGGGCCCCGAGCAGTTCTTC	CASSIESGGPEQFF
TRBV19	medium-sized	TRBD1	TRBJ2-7	TGTGCCAGTAGCCCGACAGGGACCTCCTACGAGCAGTACTTC	CASSPTGTSYEQYF
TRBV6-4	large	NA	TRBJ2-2	TGTGCCAGCAGTGACTCAGTGTCAGCGAACACCGGGGAGCTGTTTTTT	CASSDSVSANTGELFF
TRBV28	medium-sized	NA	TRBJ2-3	TGTGCCAGCAGTTTTGAATCAGATACGCAGTATTTT	CASSFESDTQYF
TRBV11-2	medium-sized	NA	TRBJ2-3	TGTGCCAGCAGCTTATTAAGCACAGATACGCAGTATTTT	CASSLLSTDTQYF
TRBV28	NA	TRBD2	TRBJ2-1	TGTGCCAGCAGTTTGGCTAGCGGGAGATACAATGAGCAGTTCTTC	CASSLASGRYNEQFF
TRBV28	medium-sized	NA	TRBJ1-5	TGTGCCAGCAGTTTAGGGGGAACGGGGACTTCCCGCAATCAGCCCCAGCATTTT	CASSLGGTGTSRNQPQHF
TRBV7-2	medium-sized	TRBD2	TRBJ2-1	TGTGCCAGCAGCTTAGACCTAGCGGGGGCCGTGGATGAGCAGTTCTTC	CASSLDLAGAVDEQFF
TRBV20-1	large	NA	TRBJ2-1	TGCAGTGCTACTGCTAAGGGGGGAGGGTACGATGAGCAGTTCTTC	CSATAKGGGYDEQFF
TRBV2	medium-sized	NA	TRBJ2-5	TGTGCCAGCAGTCCTCTCGTACTGGGGCAAGAGACCCAGTACTTC	CASSPLVLGQETQYF
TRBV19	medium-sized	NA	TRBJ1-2	TGTGCCAGTAACGAAATGGGAGGTGGGGGTCAACAGCCGTACTATGGCTACACCTTC	CASNEMGGGGQQPYYGYTF
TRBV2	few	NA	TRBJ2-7	TGTGCCAGCAGTGAAGGGCTAGCTGCTACCTACGAGCAGTACTTC	CASSEGLAATYEQYF
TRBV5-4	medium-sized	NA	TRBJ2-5	TGTGCCAGCAGCTTCGGAGGGGGGCGGGAGACCCAGTACTTC	CASSFGGGRETQYF
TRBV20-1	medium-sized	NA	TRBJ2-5	TGCAGTGCTCACCCCTTGGAAGGGGCCCAAGAGACCCAGTACTTC	CSAHPLEGAQETQYF
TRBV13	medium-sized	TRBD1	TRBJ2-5	TGTGCCAGCAGCTCCCCGGGACAGGAACAAGAGACCCAGTACTTC	CASSSPGQEQETQYF
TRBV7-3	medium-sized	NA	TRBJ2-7	TGTGCCAGCAGCTTAGCCCTCGGTTACGAGCAGTACTTC	CASSLALGYEQYF
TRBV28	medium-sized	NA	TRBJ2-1	TGTGCCAGCAGTAGGAGGGCGTCCAATGAGCAGTTCTTC	CASSRRASNEQFF
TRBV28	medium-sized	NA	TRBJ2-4	TGTGCCAGCAGTTCCTTCGGGGTACTAGCCAAAAACATTCAGTACTTC	CASSSFGVLAKNIQYF
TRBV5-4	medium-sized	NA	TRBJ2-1	TGTGCCAGCACCCTTGGGAGTAATGAGCAGTTCTTC	CASTLGSNEQFF
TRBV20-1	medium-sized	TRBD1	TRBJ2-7	TGCAGTGCTAGGGCCTGGGACAGTCAACCCTACGAGCAGTACTTC	CSARAWDSQPYEQYF
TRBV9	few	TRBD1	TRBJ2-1	TGTGCCAGCAGCGTAGAGGGACAGGGGCAGAATGAGCAGTTCTTC	CASSVEGQGQNEQFF
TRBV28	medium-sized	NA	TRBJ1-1	TGTGCCAGCGGGACATCCAAACAGTTCGCTGAAGCTTTCTTT	CASGTSKQFAEAFF
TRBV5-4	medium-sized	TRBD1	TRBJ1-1	TGTGCCAGCAGCTTGACAGGGGTTTTGGACACTGAAGCTTTCTTT	CASSLTGVLDTEAFF
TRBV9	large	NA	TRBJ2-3	TGTGCCAGCAGCGTAGACGGCCCCACAGATACGCAGTATTTT	CASSVDGPTDTQYF
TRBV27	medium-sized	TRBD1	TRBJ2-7	TGTGCCAGCAGGGGAACAGGGGGACCCGCCTACGAGCAGTACTTC	CASRGTGGPAYEQYF
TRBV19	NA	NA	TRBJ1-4	TGTGCCAGTAATATTGGAGAGAGGGGGTCTGAAAAACTGTTTTTT	CASNIGERGSEKLFF
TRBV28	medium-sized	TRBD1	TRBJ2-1	TGTGCCAGCAGTCCCCGGACAGGGGACAATGAGCAGTTCTTC	CASSPRTGDNEQFF
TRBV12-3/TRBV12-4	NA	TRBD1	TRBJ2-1	TGTGCCAGCAAGGGGACAGGGCTAGATGAGCAGTTCTTC	CASKGTGLDEQFF
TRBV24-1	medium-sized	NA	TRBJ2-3	TGTGCCACCAGTGAGTTTAGCACAGATACGCAGTATTTT	CATSEFSTDTQYF
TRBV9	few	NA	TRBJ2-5	TGTGCCAGCAGCGTAGACGGTCCAGGGCAAGAGACCCAGTACTTC	CASSVDGPGQETQYF
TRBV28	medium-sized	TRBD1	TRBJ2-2	TGTGCCAGCAGTTACGACAGGGGGAGCACCGGGGAGCTGTTTTTT	CASSYDRGSTGELFF
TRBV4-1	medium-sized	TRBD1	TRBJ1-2	TGCGCCAGCAGCCCACGACAGGGAACGGATGGCTACACCTTC	CASSPRQGTDGYTF
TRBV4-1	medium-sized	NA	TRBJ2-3	TGCGCCAGCAGCCAAGGAATAAACACAGATACGCAGTATTTT	CASSQGINTDTQYF
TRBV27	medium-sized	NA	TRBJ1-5	TGTGCCAGCAGTTTATCGTATAATCAGCCCCAGCATTTT	CASSLSYNQPQHF
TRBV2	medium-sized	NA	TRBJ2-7	TGTGCCAGCCTCGGCCGCGGTAGCTCCTACGAGCAGTACTTC	CASLGRGSSYEQYF
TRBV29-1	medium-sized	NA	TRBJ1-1	TGCAGCGGCATGATGAACACTGAAGCTTTCTTT	CSGMMNTEAFF
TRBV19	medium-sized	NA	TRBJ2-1	TGTGCCAGTAGCCCGGAAAGGAGTTTTACTGAATACAATGAGCAGTTCTTC	CASSPERSFTEYNEQFF
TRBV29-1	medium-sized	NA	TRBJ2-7	TGCAGCGTCGCGAGGGGGGAGTCCTACGAGCAGTACTTC	CSVARGESYEQYF